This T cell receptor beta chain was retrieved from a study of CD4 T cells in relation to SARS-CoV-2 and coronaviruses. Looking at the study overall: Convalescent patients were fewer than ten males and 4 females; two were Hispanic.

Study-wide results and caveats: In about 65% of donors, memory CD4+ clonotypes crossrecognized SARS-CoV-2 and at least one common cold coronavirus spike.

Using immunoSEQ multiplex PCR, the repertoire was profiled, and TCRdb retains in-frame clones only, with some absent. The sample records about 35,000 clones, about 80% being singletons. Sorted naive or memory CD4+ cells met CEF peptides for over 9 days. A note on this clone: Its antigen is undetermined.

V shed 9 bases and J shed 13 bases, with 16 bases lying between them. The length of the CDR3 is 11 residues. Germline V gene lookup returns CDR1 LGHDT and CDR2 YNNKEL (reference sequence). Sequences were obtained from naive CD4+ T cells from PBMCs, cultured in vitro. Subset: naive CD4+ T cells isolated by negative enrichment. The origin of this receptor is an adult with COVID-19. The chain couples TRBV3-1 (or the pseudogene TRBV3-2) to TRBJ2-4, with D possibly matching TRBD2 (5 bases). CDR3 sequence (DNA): TGTGCCAGTAGTCGTGGGAGTACCCAGTACTTC. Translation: CASSRGSTQYF.